One and the same sample provided the 14 T cell receptor beta chains below, sequenced in a study of cytomegalovirus exposure and HLA in healthy donors. Both 60 Vbeta primers and 13 Jbeta primers went into the PCR. Sequenced by immunoSEQ multiplex PCR; TCRdb stores in-frame clones only, minus some. The sample lists around 120,000 clones; approximately 76% were seen once. Source material: PBMCs. Receptor source: a man between 60 and 75 years old in good health and CMV-seropositive.

The CDR3 sequence is CASRPAGGTGELFF. In DNA form, the CDR3 reads TGCGCCAGCAGACCAGCGGGAGGCACCGGGGAGCTGTTTTTT. This chain links TRBV5-1 with TRBJ2-2, with TRBD2 matching 9 bases. Germline-derived CDR1 and CDR2 are SGHRS and YFSETQ. The CDR3 loop spans 14 amino acids. The trim removed 5 bases at V and 4 bases at J, leaving 3 bases unmatched.

The chain links TRBV5-1 to TRBJ2-5; D may be TRBD2 (5 bases). The DNA matches TRBJ2-7 better at its end, which makes the J call doubtful. The CDR3 contains 14 residues. The germline V gene encodes CDR1 SGHRS and CDR2 YFSETQ. CDR3 sequence: CASSLSGLLGEQYF. DNA for the CDR3: TGCGCCAGCAGCTTGTCGGGGTTACTAGGCGAGCAGTACTTC.

The rearrangement uses TRBV27 and TRBJ1-1; unclear D gene. V lost 6 bases and J lost 0, with 14 bases in between. Per germline, CDR1 MNHEY and CDR2 SMNVEV (reference sequence). The CDR3 is 15 amino acids. The DNA of the CDR3 is TGTGCCAGCAGCCGTCCAGACATGATGAACACTGAAGCTTTCTTT. Translated: CASSRPDMMNTEAFF.

The chain has TRBV2 and TRBJ2-2; TRBD1 is a possible D gene (5 bases). V lost 4 bases, J lost 4 bases, and 7 bases lay in between. The CDR3 extends over 13 amino acids. CDR1 and CDR2 (germline): SNHLY, FYNNEI. This CDR3 is CASSGQFTGELFF. The CDR3 DNA is TGTGCCAGCAGTGGACAGTTCACCGGGGAGCTGTTTTTT.

This clone was seen only once. The chain recombines TRBV6-5 with TRBJ1-1, with 7 bases that match TRBD1. The CDR3 has 13 amino acids. Trimming took 8 bases from V and 1 from J; bases not matched to a gene: 4. In germline, CDR1 is MNHEY, CDR2 SVGAGI. In DNA, the CDR3 is TGTGCCAGCCTTGGACAGGCGAACACTGAAGCTTTCTTT. Protein: CASLGQANTEAFF.

As concerns this clone: Germline is not matched at one junction end, which may reflect a read error. The chain has TRBV28 and TRBJ1-1; no definite D call. This CDR3 contains 11 residues. Germline assignment: CDR1 MDHEN and CDR2 SYDVKM. CDR3 in amino acids: CAGSLRREAFF. In nucleotides, the CDR3 is TGTGCCGGCAGTTTGAGGAGGGAAGCTTTCTTT.

The V and J genes are TRBV2 and TRBJ1-1, with D perhaps matching TRBD1 (5 bases). The germline V gene has CDR1 SNHLY and CDR2 FYNNEI. There are 13 residues in the CDR3. V lost 8 bases, J lost 0 bases, and 10 bases lay in between. The CDR3 loop is CASRMGLNTEAFF. The DNA for the CDR3 is TGTGCCAGCCGGATGGGGCTGAACACTGAAGCTTTCTTT.

The genes are TRBV6-1 and TRBJ1-5; no definite D call. CDR1 and CDR2 from the germline V gene are MNHNS and SASEGT. V dropped 2 bases and J dropped 4 bases, with 15 bases sitting between them. This CDR3 is 16 amino acids long. CDR3 residues: CASSERMTISNQPQHF. CDR3 sequence (DNA): TGTGCCAGCAGTGAACGGATGACAATCTCTAATCAGCCCCAGCATTTT.

The gene calls are TRBV30 and TRBJ1-5; D is undetermined. V was trimmed by 1 base and J by 0 bases, leaving 10 bases between them. Germline-derived CDR1 and CDR2 are GTSNPN and SVGIG (reference sequence). The CDR3 spans 15 residues. The DNA of the CDR3 is TGTGCCTGGAGTGAACAGTTTTCTAGCAATCAGCCCCAGCATTTT. Translating it yields CAWSEQFSSNQPQHF.

The genes are TRBV27 and TRBJ2-3; TRBD2 agrees at 15 bases. Germline V gene lookup returns CDR1 MNHEY and CDR2 SMNVEV (reference sequence). The CDR3 contains 16 residues. Germline trimming cut 6 bases from V and 6 bases from J; bases unmatched to any gene: 7. CDR3 coding DNA: TGTGCCAGCAGGAGGCTGGGGACTAGCGGGGGGGATACGCAGTATTTT. Encoded protein: CASRRLGTSGGDTQYF.

The rearrangement joins TRBV5-1 to TRBJ2-6; perhaps TRBD1 as D (5 bases). Germline values: CDR1 SGHRS, CDR2 YFSETQ. This CDR3 contains 15 residues. Trimming removed 4 bases at V and 0 bases at J, with 8 bases between. The CDR3 DNA reads TGCGCCAGCAGCGCAGGGCCCTCTGGGGCCAACGTCCTGACTTTC. Its protein product is CASSAGPSGANVLTF.

The chain combines TRBV5-4 with TRBJ1-2; D might be TRBD1 (5 bases). This CDR3 contains 13 residues. Germline V gives CDR1 SGHNT, CDR2 YYREEE (reference sequence). Trimming left V 6 bases short and J 4 bases short, with 13 bases between. In nucleotides, the CDR3 is TGTGCCAGCAATGGTCAGGGACTCTATGGCTACACCTTC. It specifies CASNGQGLYGYTF.

V and J are TRBV4-1 and TRBJ2-1; 10 nucleotides match TRBD2. Germline lookup yields CDR1 MGHRA and CDR2 YSYEKL. The CDR3 totals 15 residues. J gave up 6 bases and V 4 bases, and 6 bases lay outside the gene matches. The CDR3: CASSPGTSDRNEQFF. Written as DNA, the CDR3 is TGCGCCAGCAGCCCAGGGACTAGCGATCGCAATGAGCAGTTCTTC.

The J gene is TRBJ2-1, the V gene TRBV28; D possibly corresponds to TRBD1 (5 bases). Germline V gene data show CDR1 as MDHEN and CDR2 as SYDVKM. V was pared by 8 bases and J by 9 bases, with 17 bases between. The CDR3 length is 13 residues. CDR3 amino acids: CASRPPNRPEQFF. The DNA for the CDR3 is TGTGCCAGCCGACCTCCGAACAGGCCTGAGCAGTTCTTC.